This T cell receptor beta chain was sequenced during a study of T cells in Graves' hyperthyroidism and ophthalmopathy. Study-level points and caveats: Ophthalmopathy cases were set apart from stable hyperthyroidism by a 13 V-J model.

Details on this clonotype: Its cognate antigen is unknown.

The CDR3 is 14 residues long. Per the germline V gene, CDR1 is MNHEY and CDR2 is SMNVEV (reference sequence). V gave up 2 bases and J gave up 6 bases, with 14 bases separating them. RNA transcripts gave rise to amplified TCR beta CDR3 regions. The HTBI primer set drove a first-round RT-PCR of the TCR CDR3. TCRdb called the multiplex PCR reads again in MiXCR, with one record for every CDR3 protein. The table lists roughly 180,000 distinct CDR3 sequences, just under 9.5% of them singletons, with roughly a fifth in the top ten. The receptor comes from a woman aged 18-35 years with Graves' hyperthyroidism that later progressed to Graves' ophthalmopathy. V is TRBV27 and J is TRBJ2-7, with D hard to call. The sample comprised blood. The CDR3 is CASSLMRSGSEQYF. CDR3 in DNA: TGTGCCAGCAGTTTAATGAGGTCAGGTTCCGAGCAGTACTTC.